This T cell receptor beta chain was documented in a study of neoadjuvant nivolumab and ipilimumab in lung cancer. About the research overall: Nivolumab 3 mg/kg was given days 1, 15 and 29, plus ipilimumab 1 mg/kg day 1 in combination.

CDR1 and CDR2 from the germline V gene are LGHNA and YSLEER. Trimming removed 4 bases at V and 1 base at J, with 19 bases between. The CDR3 has 17 residues. The method was immunoSEQ multiplex PCR; TCRdb's version includes in-frame clones alone and lacks a portion of them. The sample lists 25,000 to 30,000 clones, 60% to 85% seen once, with 15% to 20% in the top ten. This clone was picked up one time. Specimen: tumor tissue, collected after neoadjuvant nivolumab, alone or with ipilimumab, at or shortly before surgery. This clonotype was obtained from an adult with non-small cell lung cancer. The chain has TRBV4-3 and TRBJ1-1; D gene uncertain. In DNA form, the CDR3 reads TGCGCCAGCAGCCGACGGGCCGGCGGGCTAGCGAACACTGAAGCTTTCTTT. Translated: CASSRRAGGLANTEAFF.